This T cell receptor (beta chain) stems from a study of cytomegalovirus exposure and HLA in healthy donors. Study information: The study's early data release held approximately 91 million unique TCRs from HLA-typed donors. Regarding the study as a whole: Sequence variants that were highly shared formed a cluster that was likely a sequencing artifact.

Comment on this clone: Its cognate antigen is unknown.

Use of 60 Vbeta and 13 Jbeta primers characterized the PCR. Only in-frame clones appear in the TCRdb table, and some are missing; sequencing was by immunoSEQ multiplex PCR. Of about 120,000 clones in the sample, roughly three fifths were seen once. V lost 6 bases and J 1 base, leaving 21 bases between the germline ends. CDR1 and CDR2 (germline): MGHDK, SYGVNS. The CDR3 is 17 amino acids. This receptor was obtained from a woman aged 40 to 55 in good health and CMV-seropositive. The sequenced material came from PBMCs. The chain uses TRBV25-1 and TRBJ1-1; unclear D gene. The CDR3 region has the DNA TGTGCCAGCAGGCCCCTCGGGTATACCCATGCGAACACTGAAGCTTTCTTT. This sequence encodes CASRPLGYTHANTEAFF.